The 28 T cell receptor beta chains in this list originate from one sample, sequenced in a study of blood T cell repertoires in COVID-19. Produced via immunoSEQ multiplex PCR; TCRdb's table is partial and in-frame only. Of more than 45,000 clones listed, over 75% are singletons. The source material was peripheral blood. The receptors come from a human donor with active COVID-19. The donor label of this sample is uncertain.

J is TRBJ2-1 and V is TRBV7-6; 7 nucleotides align to TRBD2. Unmatched junction bases numbered 13, after V lost 1 base and J lost 10 bases. CDR3 length: 16 residues. CDR1 SGHVS and CDR2 FNYEAQ come from the germline V gene. DNA of the CDR3: TGTGCCAGCAGCTTAGTCGGGACTACCCCTCCAGGCGAGCAGTTCTTC. Protein product: CASSLVGTTPPGEQFF.

This sequence joins TRBV11-2 and TRBJ1-2, with D hard to call. V lost 5 bases to trimming and J lost 1 base, with 11 bases between them. This CDR3 is 14 amino acids long. Per the germline V gene, CDR1 is SGHAT and CDR2 is FQNNGV. CDR3 bases: TGTGCCAGCAGCCCCCGATCCGGTAACTATGGCTACACCTTC. Protein product: CASSPRSGNYGYTF.

This clone is a singleton in its sample. The V call is TRBV24-1, the J call TRBJ2-2; D gene unclear. Germline assignment: CDR1 KGHDR and CDR2 SFDVKD. V lost 12 bases to trimming and J lost 6 bases, with 13 bases between them. The CDR3 covers 12 residues. The CDR3 reads CAVEADAGELFF. The CDR3 nucleotides are TGTGCCGTCGAGGCCGACGCCGGGGAGCTGTTTTTT.

This chain links TRBV2 with TRBJ2-2; the match to TRBD1 covers 9 bases. This CDR3 has 14 residues. V lost 8 bases to trimming and J lost 3 bases; unmatched junction nucleotides: 4. Germline assignment: CDR1 SNHLY and CDR2 FYNNEI. DNA of the CDR3: TGTGCCAGCGTTGGACAGGGGCACACCGGGGAGCTGTTTTTT. This gives the protein CASVGQGHTGELFF.

This chain connects TRBV7-2 to TRBJ2-1; 12 nucleotides align to TRBD2. V lost 6 bases to trimming and J lost 7 bases; unmatched junction nucleotides: 13. The CDR3 has 17 residues. Germline V lookup: CDR1 SGHTA, CDR2 FQGNSA. The CDR3 here is CASSPRGLAGGLNEQFF. CDR3 DNA sequence: TGTGCCAGCAGTCCCAGAGGGCTAGCGGGGGGGCTTAATGAGCAGTTCTTC.

The chain joins TRBV19 to TRBJ2-6, with unresolved D. V dropped 3 bases and J dropped 1 base, with 7 bases sitting between them. CDR1 LNHDA and CDR2 SQIVND come from the germline V gene (reference sequence). The CDR3 covers 15 residues. The CDR3 DNA is TGTGCCAGTAGTATTGGCGGATCTGGGGCCAACGTCCTGACTTTC. Protein: CASSIGGSGANVLTF.

The J gene is TRBJ2-1, the V gene TRBV19; 9 nucleotides match TRBD2. J lost 8 bases, V lost 4 bases, and 3 bases had no gene match. Germline V lookup: CDR1 LNHDA, CDR2 SQIVND (reference sequence). The CDR3 loop spans 13 amino acids. The CDR3 bases are TGTGCCAGTAGTAGCTGGACTAGCGATGAGCAGTTCTTC. Protein product: CASSSWTSDEQFF.

This chain links TRBV20-1 with TRBJ1-2; TRBD1 matches at 8 bases. Trimming took 5 bases from V and 11 from J; bases not matched to a gene: 4. The CDR3 is 10 amino acids. Germline CDR1 and CDR2: DFQATT and SNEGSKA (reference sequence). The CDR3 DNA follows: TGCAGTGCTGGACAGGGTTATTACACCTTC. Translated, it gives CSAGQGYYTF.

The genes are TRBV4-3 and TRBJ1-2; a possible D gene is TRBD1 (6 bases). Trimming took off 0 bases at V and 5 bases at J, with 16 bases between the two ends. Germline lookup yields CDR1 LGHNA and CDR2 YSLEER. The CDR3 is 16 amino acids. DNA for the CDR3: TGCGCCAGCAGCCAAGATTGGGCAGGGGTAGGGTATGGCTACACCTTC. Its protein product is CASSQDWAGVGYGYTF.

V usage is TRBV5-4 and J usage is TRBJ2-7; TRBD2 matches at 9 bases. The CDR3 runs to 16 residues. The germline CDR1 and CDR2 sequences are SGHNT and YYREEE (reference sequence). After removal of 0 bases from V and 3 bases from J, the junction contained 7 bases not matched to a gene. The CDR3 region has the DNA TGTGCCAGCAGCTTGGTCGCTAGCGGGGCAGGCTACGAGCAGTACTTC. It translates to CASSLVASGAGYEQYF.

V is TRBV19 and J is TRBJ1-5, with TRBD1 matching over 7 bases. The V gene's germline CDR1 is LNHDA and CDR2 SQIVND (reference sequence). This CDR3 region has 15 residues. Losses at the gene ends were 3 bases for V and 2 bases for J; bases not matched to a gene: 4. Here the CDR3 DNA reads TGTGCCAGTAGTATTGGTACAGGGGGCAATCAGCCCCAGCATTTT. Protein: CASSIGTGGNQPQHF. Full variable domain (rest looked up from reference TRBV19 and TRBJ1-5): DGGITQSPKYLFRKEGQNVTLSCEQNLNHDAMYWYRQDPGQGLRLIYYSQIVNDFQKGDIAEGYSVSREKKESFPLTVTSAQKNPTAFYLCASSIGTGGNQPQHFGDGTRLSIL.

This chain links TRBV11-2 with TRBJ2-2; D remains ambiguous. The CDR3 sequence is 14 residues long. Trimming took off 0 bases at V and 5 bases at J, with 7 bases between the two ends. The germline V gene encodes CDR1 SGHAT and CDR2 FQNNGV. Here the CDR3 reads CASSLDQLTGELFF. The CDR3 DNA reads as TGTGCCAGCAGCTTAGACCAATTGACCGGGGAGCTGTTTTTT. The full variable domain, its missing parts supplied by reference TRBV11-2 and TRBJ2-2, is EAGVAQSPRYKIIEKRQSVAFWCNPISGHATLYWYQQILGQGPKLLIQFQNNGVVDDSQLPKDRFSAERLKGVDSTLKIQPAKLEDSAVYLCASSLDQLTGELFFGEGSRLTVL.

The genes are TRBV6-1 and TRBJ1-6; D remains unclear. The CDR3 has 15 residues. V gave up 1 base and J gave up 7 bases, with 11 bases separating them. CDR1 is MNHNS and CDR2 is SASEGT in the germline V gene. CDR3 sequence (DNA): TGTGCCAGCAGTGAAGTTGGAGGGAGGAATTCACCCCTCCACTTT. Translating it yields CASSEVGGRNSPLHF.

The chain has TRBV5-4 and TRBJ2-1; weak D call: TRBD1 (6 bases). The V end was cut by 9 bases, the J end by 4 bases, with 20 bases between. Germline V gene data show CDR1 as SGHNT and CDR2 as YYREEE (reference sequence). The CDR3 totals 15 residues. The CDR3 spells CATRVPGASYNEQFF. The CDR3 nucleotides are TGTGCCACCCGCGTTCCAGGGGCCTCGTACAATGAGCAGTTCTTC.

V gene TRBV24-1 combines with J gene TRBJ2-3, with D possibly TRBD2 on 6 matching bases. There are 12 residues in the CDR3. Trimming took 6 bases from V and 6 from J, leaving 9 bases between them. In germline, CDR1 is KGHDR, CDR2 SFDVKD. CDR3 DNA sequence: TGTGCCACCAGTTGGGGGGTGGATACGCAGTATTTT. Amino acids: CATSWGVDTQYF.

A single count supports this clone. V gene TRBV4-2 combines with J gene TRBJ2-5; a possible D gene is TRBD2 (6 bases). Deletions cut 1 base from V and 4 bases from J, with 13 bases between. Germline CDR1 reads LGHNA; CDR2 reads YNFKEQ. CDR3 length equals 15 residues. The CDR3 is CASSQGGAGGETQYF. Written as DNA, the CDR3 is TGTGCCAGCAGCCAAGGAGGGGCCGGGGGAGAGACCCAGTACTTC.

The V call is TRBV7-8, the J call TRBJ2-1; the D gene is possibly TRBD2 (6 bases). The CDR3 runs 21 residues. Trimming took off 4 bases at V and 0 bases at J, with 28 bases between the two ends. CDR1 is SGHVS, CDR2 FQNEAQ, per germline. This chain's CDR3 is CASSSLGAGISLYSSYNEQFF. CDR3 bases: TGTGCCAGCAGCTCCCTCGGGGCGGGGATCTCCCTTTACAGCTCCTACAATGAGCAGTTCTTC.

This clone was counted ten times or more. The chain links TRBV27 to TRBJ2-2; no clear D. The germline V and J ends were trimmed by 5 bases and 0 bases, with 19 bases remaining between them. Germline CDR1 is MNHEY and CDR2 is SMNVEV (reference sequence). This CDR3 has 18 residues. The CDR3 reads CASSPELLGAANTGELFF. The CDR3 DNA reads TGTGCCAGCAGTCCTGAACTTTTGGGCGCAGCGAACACCGGGGAGCTGTTTTTT.

This chain connects TRBV5-4 to TRBJ1-1; 11 nucleotides line up with TRBD1. The CDR3 length is 15 residues. V dropped 2 bases and J dropped 3; count of bases not matched to a gene: 3. Germline assignment: CDR1 SGHNT and CDR2 YYREEE (reference sequence). DNA for the CDR3: TGTGCCAGCAGCTTCCCGGGACAGGGGGACACTGAAGCTTTCTTT. Its protein is CASSFPGQGDTEAFF.

V usage is TRBV5-1 and J usage is TRBJ2-3; 12 bases are a match to TRBD2. J gave up 3 bases and V 4 bases, and 6 bases lay outside the gene matches. CDR1 SGHRS and CDR2 YFSETQ come from the germline V gene. This CDR3 contains 16 residues. This chain's CDR3 is CASSISSGGATDTQYF. The CDR3 nucleotides read TGCGCCAGCAGCATCTCTAGCGGGGGGGCAACAGATACGCAGTATTTT.

The gene calls are TRBV15 and TRBJ1-1, with 8 bases matching TRBD1. The V segment lost 6 bases and the J segment 10 bases; nucleotides outside the gene matches: 10. Looked up from germline, CDR1 is LNHNV and CDR2 is YYDKDF (reference sequence). This CDR3 has 13 residues. The CDR3, as DNA: TGTGCCACCAGTCAGGGGGCGGGTTCGTCAGCTTTCTTT. It codes for CATSQGAGSSAFF.

This chain connects TRBV21-1 to TRBJ1-1; the listed D gene, TRBD1, was not tested against the DNA. TRBV21-1 counts as a pseudogene. The CDR3 loop spans 14 amino acids. The CDR3 nucleotides read TGTGCCAGCAGCAAAGGATGCAGGGACACTGAAGCTTTCTTT. Its translation is CASSKGCRDTEAFF.

This clone has just one count. The chain links TRBV19 to TRBJ2-1; 8 bases map to TRBD1. Per the germline V gene, CDR1 is LNHDA and CDR2 is SQIVND (reference sequence). The trim removed 7 bases at V and 3 bases at J, leaving 8 bases unmatched. This CDR3 region has 15 residues. CDR3 region: CASKGTGTGYNEQFF. The CDR3 region has the DNA TGTGCCAGTAAAGGCACCGGGACAGGCTACAATGAGCAGTTCTTC.

The rearrangement joins TRBV4-1 to TRBJ2-7; 7 nucleotides line up with TRBD1. Trimming took 1 base from V and 4 from J; bases not matched to a gene: 10. The CDR3 spans 16 residues. Germline CDR1 reads MGHRA; CDR2 reads YSYEKL. This CDR3 is CASSQALDRVSYEQYF. The CDR3 DNA sequence: TGCGCCAGCAGCCAAGCCCTAGACAGGGTGTCTTACGAGCAGTACTTC.

The rearrangement uses TRBV11-2 and TRBJ1-1, with a weak D call TRBD1 (5 bases). The CDR3 totals 13 residues. V was cut by 5 bases and J by 12 bases, with 19 bases left in between. From germline, CDR1 is SGHAT and CDR2 FQNNGV. As DNA, the CDR3 is TGTGCCAGCAGCCCAGCGAATTTGGGGGGATCTTTCTTT. Translation gives CASSPANLGGSFF.

CDR3 amino acids: CASSPGQSRYYGYTF. The CDR3, as DNA: TGTGCCAGCAGCCCCGGACAGTCGAGGTACTATGGCTACACCTTC. This chain links TRBV14 with TRBJ1-2; TRBD1 might be the D (6 bases). V gave up 4 bases and J gave up 3 bases, with 15 bases separating them. The length of the CDR3 is 15 residues. Germline lookup yields CDR1 SGHDN and CDR2 FVKESK. The full variable domain, with the rest looked up from reference TRBV14 and TRBJ1-2, is EAGVTQFPSHSVIEKGQTVTLRCDPISGHDNLYWYRRVMGKEIKFLLHFVKESKQDESGMPNNRFLAERTGGTYSTLKVQPAELEDSGVYFCASSPGQSRYYGYTFGSGTRLTVV.

This chain uses TRBV5-1 with TRBJ2-3; TRBD1 matches at 11 bases. CDR3 length equals 15 residues. CDR1 is SGHRS and CDR2 is YFSETQ in the germline V gene. J was trimmed by 3 bases and V by 6 bases; bases with no gene match: 6. The CDR3 nucleotides are TGCGCCAGCACCCGGACAGGGGGCGCGACAGATACGCAGTATTTT. Protein product: CASTRTGGATDTQYF.

The V and J genes are TRBV19 and TRBJ1-6; 8 nucleotides match TRBD1. V gave up 8 bases and J gave up 6 bases; unmatched junction bases: 6. CDR3 length: 14 residues. Germline CDR1 LNHDA, CDR2 SQIVND (reference sequence). CDR3 residues: CASDTGTGNSPLHF. The CDR3 nucleotides are TGTGCCAGTGATACCGGGACAGGTAATTCACCCCTCCACTTT.